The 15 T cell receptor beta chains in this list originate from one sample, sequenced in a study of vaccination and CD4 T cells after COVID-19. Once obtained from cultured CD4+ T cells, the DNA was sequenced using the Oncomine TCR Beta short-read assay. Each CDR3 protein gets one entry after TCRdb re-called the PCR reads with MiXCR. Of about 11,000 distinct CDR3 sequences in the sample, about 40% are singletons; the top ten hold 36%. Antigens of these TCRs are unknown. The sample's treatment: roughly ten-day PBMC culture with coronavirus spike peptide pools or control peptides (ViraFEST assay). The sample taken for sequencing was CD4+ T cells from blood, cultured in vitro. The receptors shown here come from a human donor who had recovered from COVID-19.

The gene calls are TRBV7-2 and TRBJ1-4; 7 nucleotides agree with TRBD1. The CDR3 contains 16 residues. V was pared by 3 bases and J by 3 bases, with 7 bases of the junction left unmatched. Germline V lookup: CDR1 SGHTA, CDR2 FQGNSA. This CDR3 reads CASSFGQELPNEKLFF. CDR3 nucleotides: TGTGCCAGCAGCTTTGGACAGGAGCTTCCTAATGAAAAACTGTTTTTT.

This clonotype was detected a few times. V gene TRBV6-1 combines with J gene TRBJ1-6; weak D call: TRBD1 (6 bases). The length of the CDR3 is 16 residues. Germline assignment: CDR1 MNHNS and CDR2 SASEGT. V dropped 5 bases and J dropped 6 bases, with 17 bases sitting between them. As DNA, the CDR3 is TGTGCCAGCAGTACAACTACAGGGAAGGGTAATTCACCCCTCCACTTT. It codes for CASSTTTGKGNSPLHF.

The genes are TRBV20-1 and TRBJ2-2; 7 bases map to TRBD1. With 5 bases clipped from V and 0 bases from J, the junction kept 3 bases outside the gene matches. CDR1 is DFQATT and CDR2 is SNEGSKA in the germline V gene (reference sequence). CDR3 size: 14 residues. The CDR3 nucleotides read TGCAGTGCTCACCAGGGGGCGAACACCGGGGAGCTGTTTTTT. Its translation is CSAHQGANTGELFF.

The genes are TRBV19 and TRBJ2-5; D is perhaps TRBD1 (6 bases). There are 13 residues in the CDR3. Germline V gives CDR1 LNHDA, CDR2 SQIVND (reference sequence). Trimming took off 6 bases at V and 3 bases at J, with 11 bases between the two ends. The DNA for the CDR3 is TGTGCCAGTAGCTTAAGGGGGAAAGAGACCCAGTACTTC. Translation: CASSLRGKETQYF.

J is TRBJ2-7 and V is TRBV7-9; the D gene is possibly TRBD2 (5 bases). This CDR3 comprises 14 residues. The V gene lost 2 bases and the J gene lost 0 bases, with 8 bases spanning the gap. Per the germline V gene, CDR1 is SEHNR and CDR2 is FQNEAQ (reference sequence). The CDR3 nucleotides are TGTGCCAGCAGCTTAACGGGGAGCTCCTACGAGCAGTACTTC. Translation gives CASSLTGSSYEQYF.

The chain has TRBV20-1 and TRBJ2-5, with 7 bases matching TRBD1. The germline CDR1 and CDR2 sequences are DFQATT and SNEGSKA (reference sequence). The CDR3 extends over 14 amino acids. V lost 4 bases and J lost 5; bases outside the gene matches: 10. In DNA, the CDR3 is TGCAGTGCTACCGGAGACAGGGATAGGGAGACCCAGTACTTC. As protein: CSATGDRDRETQYF.

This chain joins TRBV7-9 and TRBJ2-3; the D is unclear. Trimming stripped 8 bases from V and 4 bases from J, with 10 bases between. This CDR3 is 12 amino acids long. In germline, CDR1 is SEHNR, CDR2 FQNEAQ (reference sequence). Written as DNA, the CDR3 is TGTGCCAGCGCCTCGGGCCCAGATACGCAGTATTTT. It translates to CASASGPDTQYF.

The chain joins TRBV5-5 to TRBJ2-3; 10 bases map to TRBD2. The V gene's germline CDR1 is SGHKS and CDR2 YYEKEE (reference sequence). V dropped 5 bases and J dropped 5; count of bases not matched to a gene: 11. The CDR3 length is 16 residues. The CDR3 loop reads CASSEFKRGGRDTQYF. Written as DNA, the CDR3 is TGTGCCAGCAGTGAATTTAAGCGGGGGGGCCGAGATACGCAGTATTTT. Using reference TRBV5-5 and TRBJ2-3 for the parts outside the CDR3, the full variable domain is DAGVTQSPTHLIKTRGQQVTLRCSPISGHKSVSWYQQVLGQGPQFIFQYYEKEERGRGNFPDRFSARQFPNYSSELNVNALLLGDSALYLCASSEFKRGGRDTQYFGPGTRLTVL.

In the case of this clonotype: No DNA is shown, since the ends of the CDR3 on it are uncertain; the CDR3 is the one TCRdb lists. CDR3 sequence reads: CASSQRSSSGQGHGFYGYTF. The chain employs TRBV6-2 or TRBV6-3 and TRBJ1-2; the DNA was not compared with TRBD1, the D call given in the table. Both ends counted, the CDR3 spans 20 residues. Germline V gene data show CDR1 as MNHEY and CDR2 as SVGEGT.

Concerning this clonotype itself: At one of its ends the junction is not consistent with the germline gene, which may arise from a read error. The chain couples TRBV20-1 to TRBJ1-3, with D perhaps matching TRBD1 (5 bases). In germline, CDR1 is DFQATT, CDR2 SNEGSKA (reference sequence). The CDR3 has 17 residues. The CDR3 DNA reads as TGCAGTGCTAGAGACGGAGGCAGAGGGGTTAGTGGAAACGCCATATATTTT. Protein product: CSARDGGRGVSGNAIYF.

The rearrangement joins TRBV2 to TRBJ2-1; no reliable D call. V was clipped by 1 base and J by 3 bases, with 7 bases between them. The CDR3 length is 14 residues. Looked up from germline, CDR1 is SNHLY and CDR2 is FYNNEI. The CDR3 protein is CASSEDGVYNEQFF. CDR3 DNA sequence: TGTGCCAGCAGTGAAGACGGCGTCTACAATGAGCAGTTCTTC.

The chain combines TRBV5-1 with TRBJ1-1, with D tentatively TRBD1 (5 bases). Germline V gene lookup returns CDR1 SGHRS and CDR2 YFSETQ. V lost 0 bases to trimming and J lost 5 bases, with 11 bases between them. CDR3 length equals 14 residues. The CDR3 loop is CASSLGGSGTEAFF. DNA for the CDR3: TGCGCCAGCAGCTTGGGGGGGAGCGGAACTGAAGCTTTCTTT.

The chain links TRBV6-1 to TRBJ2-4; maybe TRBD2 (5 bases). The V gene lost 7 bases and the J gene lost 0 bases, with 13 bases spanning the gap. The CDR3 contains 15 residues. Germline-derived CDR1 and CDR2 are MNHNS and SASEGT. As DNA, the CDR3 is TGTGCCAGCAAACCCTCGGGGATAGCCAAAAACATTCAGTACTTC. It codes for CASKPSGIAKNIQYF.

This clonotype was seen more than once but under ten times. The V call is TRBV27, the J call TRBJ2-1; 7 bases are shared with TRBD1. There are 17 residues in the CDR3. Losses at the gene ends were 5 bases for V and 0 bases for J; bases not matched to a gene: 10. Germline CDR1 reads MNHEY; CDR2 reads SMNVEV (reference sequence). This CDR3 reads CASSTPTGIYSYNEQFF. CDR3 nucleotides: TGTGCCAGCAGTACCCCGACAGGGATATACTCCTACAATGAGCAGTTCTTC.

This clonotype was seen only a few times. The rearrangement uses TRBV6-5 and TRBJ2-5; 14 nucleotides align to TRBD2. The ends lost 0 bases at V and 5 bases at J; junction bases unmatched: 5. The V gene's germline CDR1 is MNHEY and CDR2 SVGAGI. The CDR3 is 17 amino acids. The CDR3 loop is CASSYSGLAGAGETQYF. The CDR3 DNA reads TGTGCCAGCAGTTACTCGGGACTAGCGGGGGCCGGGGAGACCCAGTACTTC.